Presented here are 2 T cell receptor beta chains from one specimen sequenced in a study of tumor-infiltrating lymphocytes in primary liver carcinoma. With a constant-region primer, TCR beta cDNA was made from approximately 520 ng of total RNA. The TCR beta library was amplified through three nested multiplex PCR rounds in a modified ARM-PCR procedure. The study ran its first two PCR rounds for 9 to 10 cycles each, using TRBV1-TRBV30 forward primers and a C-beta reverse primer. TCRdb recomputed calls from the multiplex PCR reads with MiXCR, one row per CDR3 protein. This sample carries approximately 300,000 distinct CDR3 sequences, approximately 60% of them seen once, and the ten largest clones take about 9.4%. RNA was extracted from whole blood without cell sorting, alongside germline DNA. The sequencing input was peripheral blood. The receptors originated from a man aged 35-49 years with primary liver carcinoma and hepatitis B virus infection.

Comment on this clonotype: Given a much more abundant clone one base away, this may be a read error. This chain uses TRBV6-5 with TRBJ2-1; no clear D gene. Per the germline V gene, CDR1 is MNHEY and CDR2 is SVGAGI. The CDR3 is made up of 13 amino acids. CDR3 protein: CAISLSLVNEQFF. Written as DNA, the CDR3 is TGTGCCATCAGTCTTAGCCTAGTCAATGAGCAGTTCTTC.

This clonotype occurred once. The chain uses TRBV11-2 and TRBJ1-2, with a tentative D call TRBD1 (5 bases). V shed 5 bases and J shed 11 bases, with 24 bases lying between them. The CDR3 spans 15 residues. Germline V gene sequence: CDR1 SGHAT, CDR2 FQNNGV. The CDR3 bases are TGTGCCAGCAGCATGTCGGCAGGGTTGATCCCTGGTTACACCTTC. Protein sequence: CASSMSAGLIPGYTF.